One T cell receptor (beta chain) is described in this entry. V shed 7 bases, J shed 5 bases, and the junction held 10 bases outside the gene matches. Germline V gene sequence: CDR1 LNHDA, CDR2 SQIVND (reference sequence). There are 15 residues in the CDR3. These data originate in a study of shared clonotypes between healthy human individuals. CD45RO negativity and positive selection for CCR7 defined naive CD8 cells, a population that excluded terminally differentiated effector memory CD45RA+ cells. Assay used: immunoSEQ multiplex PCR; TCRdb lists only in-frame clones, some missing. The profile shows about 2 million clones, approximately 95% of them singletons.

This chain connects TRBV19 to TRBJ1-1; the match to TRBD1 covers 10 bases. The clonotype comes from a man younger than 35 in good health. The sequenced sample was naive CD8+ T cells sorted from blood. The CDR3 here is CASNRGDRGETEAFF. The CDR3 DNA reads as TGTGCCAGTAACCGCGGGGACAGGGGAGAAACTGAAGCTTTCTTT.